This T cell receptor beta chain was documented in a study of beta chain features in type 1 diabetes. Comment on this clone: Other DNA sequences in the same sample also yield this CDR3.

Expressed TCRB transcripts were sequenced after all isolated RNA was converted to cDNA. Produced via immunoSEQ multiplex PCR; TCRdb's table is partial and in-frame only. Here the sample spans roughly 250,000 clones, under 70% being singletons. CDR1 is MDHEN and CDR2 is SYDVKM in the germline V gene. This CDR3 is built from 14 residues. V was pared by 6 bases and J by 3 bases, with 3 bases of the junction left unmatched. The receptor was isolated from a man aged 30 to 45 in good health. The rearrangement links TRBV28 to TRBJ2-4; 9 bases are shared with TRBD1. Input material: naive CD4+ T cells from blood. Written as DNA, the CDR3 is TGTGCCAGCAGGGACAGGGGAGGCAAAAACATTCAGTACTTC. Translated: CASRDRGGKNIQYF.